This T cell receptor beta chain was sequenced during a study of blood T cell repertoires in COVID-19. Looking at the study overall: Italy, Spain and the United States were the sources of the convalescent and acute COVID-19 samples. Nucleic acid was either cDNA or gDNA, and it came from T cells, B-cell-depleted T cells, or PBMCs.

Germline V gene lookup returns CDR1 SGHRS and CDR2 YFSETQ. With 1 base clipped from V and 3 bases from J, the junction kept 5 bases outside the gene matches. The CDR3 runs to 16 residues. The repertoire was sequenced with immunoSEQ multiplex PCR; TCRdb's copy has only in-frame clones and lacks some. The repertoire includes under 40,000 clones, approximately 87% of them detected once, and around 10% sits in the top ten. This sequence was found in a man aged 80 or over with active COVID-19. Sequenced sample: peripheral blood. This chain connects TRBV5-1 to TRBJ2-3; the match to TRBD2 covers 10 bases. The CDR3, as DNA: TGCGCCAGCAGCTTGAGACTAGCGGGTCGTACAGATACGCAGTATTTT. Its translation: CASSLRLAGRTDTQYF.